This T cell receptor (beta chain) was observed in a study of T cell repertoires in cytomegalovirus infection. Study observations and caveats: Across the ex vivo response, the dominant clonotypes were HLA-C-restricted CMV-specific TCR beta clonotypes.

Deletions cut 7 bases from V and 4 bases from J, with 10 bases between. The germline CDR1 and CDR2 sequences are MDHEN and SYDVKM. The CDR3 has 12 residues. MiXCR, applied by TCRdb to the reads, yields one record per CDR3 protein. This sample has 630,000 or so distinct CDR3 sequences, with approximately 24% found just once. This clonotype was seen ten or more times. Its antigen is as yet unknown. The source of this sequence is a human donor in good health (CMV status not recorded). Some clones in this sample may be carry-over from other donors' samples. The rearrangement joins TRBV28 to TRBJ1-1; unclear D gene. The sample consisted of CD8+ T cells from PBMCs. The CDR3 spells CASKSEFTEAFF. CDR3 coding DNA: TGTGCCAGCAAGTCAGAATTCACTGAAGCTTTCTTT.